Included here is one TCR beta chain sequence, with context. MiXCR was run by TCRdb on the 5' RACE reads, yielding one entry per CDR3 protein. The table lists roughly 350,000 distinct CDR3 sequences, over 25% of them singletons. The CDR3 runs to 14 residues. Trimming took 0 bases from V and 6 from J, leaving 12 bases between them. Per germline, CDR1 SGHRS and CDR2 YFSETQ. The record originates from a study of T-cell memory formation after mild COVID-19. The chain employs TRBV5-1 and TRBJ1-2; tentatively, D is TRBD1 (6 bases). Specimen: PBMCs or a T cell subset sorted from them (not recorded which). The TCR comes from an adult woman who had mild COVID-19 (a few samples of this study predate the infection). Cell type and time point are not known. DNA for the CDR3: TGCGCCAGCAGCTTGGCCACAGGGAAGGATGGCTACACCTTC. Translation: CASSLATGKDGYTF.